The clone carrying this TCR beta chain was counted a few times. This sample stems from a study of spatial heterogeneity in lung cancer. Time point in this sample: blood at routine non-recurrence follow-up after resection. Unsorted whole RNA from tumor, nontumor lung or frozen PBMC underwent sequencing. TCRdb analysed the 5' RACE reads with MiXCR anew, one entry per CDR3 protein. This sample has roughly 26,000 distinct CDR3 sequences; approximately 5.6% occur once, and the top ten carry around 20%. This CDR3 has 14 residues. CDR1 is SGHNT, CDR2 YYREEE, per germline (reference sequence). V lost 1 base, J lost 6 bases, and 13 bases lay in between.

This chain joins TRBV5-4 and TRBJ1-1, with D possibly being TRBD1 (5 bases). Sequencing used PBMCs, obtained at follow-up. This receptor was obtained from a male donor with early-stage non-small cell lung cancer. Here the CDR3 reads CASSLWDGAAEAFF. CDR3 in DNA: TGTGCCAGCAGCTTGTGGGACGGTGCAGCTGAAGCTTTCTTT.